Below, 2 T cell receptor beta chains from the same sample are listed, as sequenced in a study of cytomegalovirus exposure and HLA in healthy donors. PCR used 60 Vbeta primers and 13 Jbeta primers. Sequencing used immunoSEQ multiplex PCR; TCRdb keeps in-frame clones, though not all of them. The sample consists of roughly 72,000 clones, around two thirds of them appearing once. The specimen sequenced was PBMCs. These receptors were taken from a human donor in good health.

The V call is TRBV5-1, the J call TRBJ1-2, with TRBD1 matching over 9 bases. The junction had 6 bases not matched to a gene; V was cut back by 1 base and J by 5 bases. The CDR3 loop spans 15 amino acids. The germline CDR1 and CDR2 sequences are SGHRS and YFSETQ. CDR3 loop: CASSLPTGQGYGYTF. The CDR3 DNA sequence: TGCGCCAGCAGCTTGCCAACGGGACAGGGTTATGGCTACACCTTC. Combining the CDR3 with reference TRBV5-1 and TRBJ1-2 gives the whole variable domain KAGVTQTPRYLIKTRGQQVTLSCSPISGHRSVSWYQQTPGQGLQFLFEYFSETQRNKGNFPGRFSGRQFSNSRSEMNVSTLELGDSALYLCASSLPTGQGYGYTFGSGTRLTVV.

Only a few counts were recorded for this clone. The rearrangement links TRBV14 to TRBJ2-7; TRBD1 agrees at 10 bases. Unmatched junction bases numbered 8, after V lost 3 bases and J lost 6 bases. Germline V gene lookup returns CDR1 SGHDN and CDR2 FVKESK. The CDR3 sequence is 15 residues long. The CDR3 DNA follows: TGTGCCAGCAGCCAGACGGGACAGGGGAGGGGCGAGCAGTACTTC. Translated, it gives CASSQTGQGRGEQYF.